This note documents a single TCR beta chain sequence. Its antigen is not identified. The source of the sample is a study of shared clonotypes between healthy human individuals. Findings and limits, study-wide: The authors sampled blood alone, and tissue repertoires likely differ. Non-shared clonotypes showed lower generation probabilities than clonotypes common to all four donors.

TCRdb's copy holds only in-frame clones and misses some; the assay was immunoSEQ multiplex PCR. The table has about 2,200,000 clones, just over 90% seen once. CD8 cells classed as naive were CD45RO-negative and positively selected for CCR7, excluding terminally differentiated effector memory CD45RA+ cells. The CDR3 is 15 residues long. Trimming took 0 bases from V and 4 from J, leaving 13 bases between them. Germline loops: CDR1 GTSNPN, CDR2 SVGIG (reference sequence). The sequence derives from a man aged 18 to 29 in good health. Some clones in this sample may be carry-over from other donors' samples. Sequencing was performed on naive CD8+ T cells from PBMCs. This rearrangement joins TRBV30 to TRBJ2-1; perhaps D is TRBD1 or TRBD2 (5 bases each). The chain's CDR3 is CAWSVGGGVYNEQFF. The CDR3 bases are TGTGCCTGGAGTGTCGGTGGGGGAGTTTACAATGAGCAGTTCTTC.